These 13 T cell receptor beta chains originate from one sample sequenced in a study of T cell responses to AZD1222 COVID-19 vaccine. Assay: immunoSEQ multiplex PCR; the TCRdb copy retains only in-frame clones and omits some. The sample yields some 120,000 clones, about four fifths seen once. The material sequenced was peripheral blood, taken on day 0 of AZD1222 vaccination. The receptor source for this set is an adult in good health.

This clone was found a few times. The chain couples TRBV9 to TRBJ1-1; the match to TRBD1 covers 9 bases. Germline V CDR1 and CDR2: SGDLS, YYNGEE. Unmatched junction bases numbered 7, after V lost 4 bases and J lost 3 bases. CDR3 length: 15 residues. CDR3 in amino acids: CASSPGQGRYTEAFF. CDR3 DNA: TGTGCCAGCAGCCCCGGACAGGGGCGATACACTGAAGCTTTCTTT.

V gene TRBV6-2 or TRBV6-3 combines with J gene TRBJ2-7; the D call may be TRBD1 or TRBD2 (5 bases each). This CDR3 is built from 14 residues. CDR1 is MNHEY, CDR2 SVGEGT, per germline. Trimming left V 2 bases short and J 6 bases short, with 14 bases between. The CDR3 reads CASSYRDLRGEQYF. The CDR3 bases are TGTGCCAGCAGTTACCGGGACCTGAGAGGCGAGCAGTACTTC.

The CDR3 sequence: CASSPGTAVSGYTF. The CDR3 region has the DNA TGTGCCAGCAGCCCAGGGACGGCGGTTAGTGGCTACACCTTC. This chain links TRBV6-5 with TRBJ1-2, with D perhaps TRBD1 (5 bases). The germline V gene encodes CDR1 MNHEY and CDR2 SVGAGI. The CDR3 is made up of 14 amino acids. The germline V and J ends were trimmed by 6 bases and 7 bases, with 18 bases remaining between them.

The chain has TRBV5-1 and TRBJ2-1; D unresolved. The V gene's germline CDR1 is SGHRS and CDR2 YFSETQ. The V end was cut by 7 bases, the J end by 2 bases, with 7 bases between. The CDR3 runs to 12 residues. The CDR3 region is CASGRPYNEQFF. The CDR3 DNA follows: TGCGCCAGCGGAAGACCCTACAATGAGCAGTTCTTC.

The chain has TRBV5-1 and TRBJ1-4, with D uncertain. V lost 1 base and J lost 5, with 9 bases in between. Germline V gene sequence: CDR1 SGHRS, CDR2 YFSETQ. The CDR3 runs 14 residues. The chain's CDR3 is CASSLQPANEKLFF. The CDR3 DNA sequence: TGCGCCAGCAGCTTGCAGCCAGCGAATGAAAAACTGTTTTTT.

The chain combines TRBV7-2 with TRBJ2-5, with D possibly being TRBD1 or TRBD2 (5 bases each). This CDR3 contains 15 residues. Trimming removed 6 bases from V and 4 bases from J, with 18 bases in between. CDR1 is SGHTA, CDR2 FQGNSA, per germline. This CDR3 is CASSPPGPPGETQYF. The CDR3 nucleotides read TGTGCCAGCAGTCCACCGGGACCCCCGGGAGAGACCCAGTACTTC.

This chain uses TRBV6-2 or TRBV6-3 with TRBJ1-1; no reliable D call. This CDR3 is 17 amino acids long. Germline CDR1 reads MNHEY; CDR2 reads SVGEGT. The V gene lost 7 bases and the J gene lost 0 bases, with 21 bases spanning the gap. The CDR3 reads CASIPNPTPYMNTEAFF. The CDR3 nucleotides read TGTGCCAGCATCCCAAACCCTACCCCGTACATGAACACTGAAGCTTTCTTT.

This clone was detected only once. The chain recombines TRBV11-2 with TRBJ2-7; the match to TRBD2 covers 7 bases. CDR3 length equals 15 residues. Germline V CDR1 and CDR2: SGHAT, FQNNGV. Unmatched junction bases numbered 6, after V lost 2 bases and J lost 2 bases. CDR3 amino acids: CASSLSGTTTYEQYF. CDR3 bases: TGTGCCAGCAGCTTATCCGGGACTACCACCTACGAGCAGTACTTC.

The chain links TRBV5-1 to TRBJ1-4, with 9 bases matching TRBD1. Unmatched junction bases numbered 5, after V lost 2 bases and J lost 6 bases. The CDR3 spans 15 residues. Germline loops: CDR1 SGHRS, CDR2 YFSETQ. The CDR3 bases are TGCGCCAGCAGCTTCCGGACAGGGGCGGATGAAAAACTGTTTTTT. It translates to CASSFRTGADEKLFF.

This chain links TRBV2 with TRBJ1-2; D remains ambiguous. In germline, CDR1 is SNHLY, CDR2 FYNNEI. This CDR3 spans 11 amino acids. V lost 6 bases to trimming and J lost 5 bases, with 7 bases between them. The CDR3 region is CASSVEYGYTF. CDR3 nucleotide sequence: TGTGCCAGCAGCGTTGAATATGGCTACACCTTC.

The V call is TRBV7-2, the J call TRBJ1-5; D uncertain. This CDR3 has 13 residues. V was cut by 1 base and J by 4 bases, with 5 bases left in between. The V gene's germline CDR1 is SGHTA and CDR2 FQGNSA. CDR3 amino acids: CASSLVGNQPQHF. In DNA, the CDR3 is TGTGCCAGCAGCTTAGTTGGAAATCAGCCCCAGCATTTT.

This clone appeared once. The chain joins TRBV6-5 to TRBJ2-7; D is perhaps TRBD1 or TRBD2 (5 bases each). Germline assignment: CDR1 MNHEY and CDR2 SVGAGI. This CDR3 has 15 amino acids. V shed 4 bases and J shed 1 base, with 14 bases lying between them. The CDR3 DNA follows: TGTGCCAGCAGTTGGGACGACGGTGCATCCTACGAGCAGTACTTC. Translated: CASSWDDGASYEQYF.

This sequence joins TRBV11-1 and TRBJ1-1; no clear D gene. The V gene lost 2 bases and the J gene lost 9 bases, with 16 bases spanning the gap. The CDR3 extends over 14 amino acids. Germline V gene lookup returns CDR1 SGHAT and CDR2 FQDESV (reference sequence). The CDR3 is CASSLYEGGDQAFF. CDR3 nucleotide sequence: TGTGCCAGCAGCTTATACGAGGGAGGTGACCAAGCTTTCTTT.